Below, 20 T cell receptor beta chains from the same sample are listed, as sequenced in a study of identifying expanded T cells in peripheral blood. Libraries were prepared by immunoSEQ multiplex PCR; TCRdb keeps only in-frame clonotypes and omits some of them. The repertoire holds tens of thousands of clones, with around nine tenths as singletons. Sample: blood. All receptors come from a person aged 18-70 years in good health.

This chain connects TRBV29-1 to TRBJ2-2, with a tentative D call TRBD1 (6 bases). The germline V and J ends were trimmed by 5 bases and 3 bases, with 13 bases remaining between them. CDR1 and CDR2 (germline): SQVTM, ANQGSEA. The CDR3 totals 14 residues. The CDR3 region is CSVLWGPDTGELFF. The CDR3 region has the DNA TGCAGCGTTTTATGGGGGCCGGACACCGGGGAGCTGTTTTTT.

The rearrangement uses TRBV7-2 and TRBJ1-4, with no clear D. V was pared by 6 bases and J by 4 bases, with 18 bases between. Germline V gives CDR1 SGHTA, CDR2 FQGNSA. This CDR3 contains 16 residues. CDR3 coding DNA: TGTGCCAGCAGTTCCCGATCAGCCGGGAGTAATGAAAAACTGTTTTTT. It is translated as CASSSRSAGSNEKLFF.

The chain employs TRBV15 and TRBJ2-6, with unresolved D. CDR1 is LNHNV, CDR2 YYDKDF, per germline (reference sequence). V lost 5 bases and J 0 bases, leaving 8 bases between the germline ends. The CDR3 is 15 amino acids. The CDR3 DNA follows: TGTGCCACCAGCTGGTCATCCTCTGGGGCCAACGTCCTGACTTTC. It yields the protein CATSWSSSGANVLTF.

V and J are TRBV4-1 and TRBJ2-1; D perhaps matches TRBD2 (6 bases). CDR1 is MGHRA and CDR2 is YSYEKL in the germline V gene. This CDR3 comprises 14 residues. Trimming left V 3 bases short and J 10 bases short, with 16 bases between. CDR3 nucleotides: TGCGCCAGCAGCCATCGACTAGGGGAAGGGGAGCAGTTCTTC. The encoded protein is CASSHRLGEGEQFF.

The V gene is TRBV27, the J gene TRBJ1-5, with TRBD1 matching over 7 bases. The germline gives CDR1 MNHEY, CDR2 SMNVEV (reference sequence). The CDR3 sequence is 14 residues long. Losses at the gene ends were 5 bases for V and 7 bases for J; bases not matched to a gene: 8. CDR3 region: CASSPYGTEQPQHF. In DNA form, the CDR3 reads TGTGCCAGCAGTCCGTACGGGACAGAACAGCCCCAGCATTTT.

This clone came up a few times. V usage is TRBV18 and J usage is TRBJ1-1, with 9 bases aligning to TRBD1. The CDR3 consists of 14 residues. Trimming at V came to 4 bases and at J to 8 bases, leaving 8 bases not matched to a gene. Germline V gene sequence: CDR1 KGHSH, CDR2 LQKENI. The CDR3 DNA reads TGTGCCAGCTCACGTGGACAGGGGATGGGGGAAGCTTTCTTT. This encodes CASSRGQGMGEAFF.

DNA for the CDR3: TGTGCCAGCAGTTACTCGACCGGGAAGGGGGAGACCCAGTACTTC. This encodes CASSYSTGKGETQYF. The chain recombines TRBV6-5 with TRBJ2-5, with D perhaps being TRBD1 or TRBD2 (5 bases each). V shed 0 bases and J shed 5 bases, with 13 bases lying between them. Germline loops: CDR1 MNHEY, CDR2 SVGAGI. The CDR3 length is 15 residues.

The gene calls are TRBV25-1 and TRBJ2-3, with 9 bases lining up with TRBD2. Trimming at V came to 2 bases and at J to 5 bases, leaving 8 bases not matched to a gene. From germline, CDR1 is MGHDK and CDR2 SYGVNS. The CDR3 extends over 16 amino acids. The CDR3 nucleotides read TGTGCCAGCAGTGAAGCGGGCGGGAGGGCTGGAGATACGCAGTATTTT. Its translation: CASSEAGGRAGDTQYF.

The rearrangement uses TRBV4-3 and TRBJ2-1; 7 bases are shared with TRBD2. The CDR3 is 17 residues long. Germline V gives CDR1 LGHNA, CDR2 YSLEER. V trimming: 0 bases; J trimming: 4 bases; junction bases outside the gene matches: 9. The CDR3 is CASSQEVRGTKYNEQFF. In nucleotides, the CDR3 is TGCGCCAGCAGCCAAGAAGTGCGGGGGACTAAATACAATGAGCAGTTCTTC.

The chain has TRBV18 and TRBJ2-2; perhaps TRBD1 as D (5 bases). The germline gives CDR1 KGHSH, CDR2 LQKENI. V was trimmed by 3 bases and J by 3 bases, leaving 5 bases between them. The CDR3 runs 13 residues. This chain's CDR3 is CASSPTDTGELFF. DNA for the CDR3: TGTGCCAGCTCACCGACAGACACCGGGGAGCTGTTTTTT.

CDR3: CASSLYFLPSYEQYF. The CDR3 bases are TGTGCCAGTAGCCTATACTTCTTACCCTCCTACGAGCAGTACTTC. The V gene is TRBV19, the J gene TRBJ2-7; D remains ambiguous. The CDR3 sequence is 15 residues long. Trimming cost V 6 bases and J 0 bases, with 15 bases left between them. Germline CDR1 is LNHDA and CDR2 is SQIVND (reference sequence).

CDR3 sequence reads: CASSGARQETQYF. The CDR3 nucleotides are TGTGCCAGCTCAGGGGCTCGACAGGAGACCCAGTACTTC. The V call is TRBV18, the J call TRBJ2-5, with D possibly being TRBD1 (5 bases). CDR1 and CDR2 from the germline V gene are KGHSH and LQKENI. This CDR3 spans 13 amino acids. Trimming shortened V by 5 bases and J by 5 bases, and 12 bases separated the two germline ends.

V gene TRBV19 combines with J gene TRBJ1-1; D call uncertain. The V end lost 7 bases, the J end lost 6 bases, and 15 bases lay between the germline ends. From germline, CDR1 is LNHDA and CDR2 SQIVND (reference sequence). The CDR3 contains 13 residues. CDR3 sequence (DNA): TGTGCCAGTAAAGACCTAGGTGACGCTGAAGCTTTCTTT. Its protein is CASKDLGDAEAFF. The variable domain in full, with the rest retrieved from reference TRBV19 and TRBJ1-1, is DGGITQSPKYLFRKEGQNVTLSCEQNLNHDAMYWYRQDPGQGLRLIYYSQIVNDFQKGDIAEGYSVSREKKESFPLTVTSAQKNPTAFYLCASKDLGDAEAFFGQGTRLTVV.

The V call is TRBV30, the J call TRBJ2-1; D perhaps matches TRBD1 (5 bases). The germline V gene encodes CDR1 GTSNPN and CDR2 SVGIG (reference sequence). Trimming removed 1 base at V and 2 bases at J, with 6 bases between. The CDR3 is made up of 13 amino acids. CDR3 in amino acids: CAWSGTTYNEQFF. The CDR3 DNA reads as TGTGCCTGGAGTGGGACAACCTACAATGAGCAGTTCTTC.

In its sample, this clone was seen once. The chain employs TRBV5-1 and TRBJ1-1, with 8 bases that match TRBD1. V was clipped by 0 bases and J by 3 bases; unmatched bases: 4. The CDR3 sequence is 15 residues long. Germline CDR1 reads SGHRS; CDR2 reads YFSETQ. The CDR3 protein is CASSLVGQGYTEAFF. DNA for the CDR3: TGCGCCAGCAGCTTGGTTGGACAGGGATACACTGAAGCTTTCTTT.

V and J are TRBV29-1 and TRBJ1-2; 8 bases are shared with TRBD1. Germline CDR1 SQVTM, CDR2 ANQGSEA. After removal of 4 bases from V and 5 bases from J, the junction contained 15 bases not matched to a gene. The CDR3 has 16 residues. The CDR3 region has the DNA TGCAGCGTTGGTTTACCCCAGGGGGCGTCCTCTTATGGCTACACCTTC. It translates to CSVGLPQGASSYGYTF.

This chain joins TRBV23-1 and TRBJ1-1, with 9 bases aligning to TRBD1. TRBV23-1 is recorded as an ORF, its role being uncertain. The CDR3 runs 17 residues. The V and J ends lost 0 bases and 1 base, in that order; junction bases with no gene match: 6. In nucleotides, the CDR3 is TGCGCCAGCAGTCAATCTCAGGGGACAGGGAGGAACACTGAAGCTTTCTTT. As protein: CASSQSQGTGRNTEAFF.

The rearrangement joins TRBV6-5 to TRBJ2-7; no firm D call. This CDR3 is 11 amino acids long. The V gene's germline CDR1 is MNHEY and CDR2 SVGAGI. Trimming removed 7 bases from V and 0 bases from J, with 4 bases in between. DNA for the CDR3: TGTGCCAGCAAGGTCTCCTACGAGCAGTACTTC. Translating it yields CASKVSYEQYF.

The genes are TRBV6-6 and TRBJ1-4, with TRBD1 as a possible D gene (5 bases). The CDR3 is 14 amino acids. Between the trimmed V and J ends, which lost 8 bases and 5 bases, there was a span of 15 bases. The germline V gene has CDR1 MNHNY and CDR2 SVGAGI (reference sequence). The CDR3 sequence: CASSRGPPNEKLFF. The CDR3 nucleotides are TGTGCCAGCTCCCGGGGACCGCCGAATGAAAAACTGTTTTTT.

V gene TRBV5-1 combines with J gene TRBJ2-1; TRBD1 matches at 9 bases. From germline, CDR1 is SGHRS and CDR2 YFSETQ. This CDR3 contains 15 residues. Losses at the gene ends were 2 bases for V and 9 bases for J; bases not matched to a gene: 9. The CDR3 reads CASSLQRTGEGEQFF. In nucleotides, the CDR3 is TGCGCCAGCAGCTTACAAAGGACAGGGGAAGGTGAGCAGTTCTTC.